Below, 27 T cell receptor beta chains from the same sample are listed, as sequenced in a study of blood T cells in healthy people across ages. A sample-barcoded 5' primer and a J-beta primer mix were used in a second PCR of roughly 6 to 11 cycles. TCRdb called the 5' RACE reads again in MiXCR, with one record for every CDR3 protein. The sample holds hundreds of thousands of distinct CDR3 sequences, 45% to 60% seen once. Sequenced: blood. These receptors all stem from a man in his 60s in good health.

For this clonotype: In this CDR3 the conserved last residue, phenylalanine or tryptophan, is missing, so a read error is likely. The V and J genes are TRBV6-5 and TRBJ2-4, with a possible D match to TRBD1 (5 bases). Looked up from germline, CDR1 is MNHEY and CDR2 is SVGAGI. V was clipped by 6 bases and J by 0 bases, with 12 bases between them. There are 15 residues in the CDR3. This chain's CDR3 is CASRSLGVAKNIQYL. The CDR3, as DNA: TGTGCCAGCAGGTCCTTAGGGGTAGCCAAAAACATTCAGTACTTA.

The chain is built from TRBV5-1 and TRBJ2-1; the D is unclear. The CDR3 is 11 residues long. The V end was cut by 3 bases, the J end by 8 bases, with 6 bases between. Germline V gives CDR1 SGHRS, CDR2 YFSETQ. The CDR3 DNA follows: TGCGCCAGCAGCTCTTCTTATGAGCAGTTCTTC. Amino acid sequence: CASSSSYEQFF.

This clonotype was seen ten or more times. The chain uses TRBV18 and TRBJ2-7; no reliable D call. V was clipped by 2 bases and J by 7 bases, with 6 bases between them. This CDR3 contains 11 residues. CDR1 and CDR2 from the germline V gene are KGHSH and LQKENI. In DNA, the CDR3 is TGTGCCAGCTCACCAGGGGAAGAGCAGTACTTC. The encoded protein is CASSPGEEQYF.

This clonotype was picked up many times. CDR3 coding DNA: TGTGCCACCACAACTAGCGGGAGTGTTAACAATGAGCAGTTCTTC. Its protein is CATTTSGSVNNEQFF. The V gene is TRBV27, the J gene TRBJ2-1; the match to TRBD2 covers 11 bases. There are 15 residues in the CDR3. V shed 10 bases and J 5 bases; nucleotides not matched to a gene: 10. Germline assignment: CDR1 MNHEY and CDR2 SMNVEV (reference sequence).

As concerns this clonotype: A much larger clone differs from this one at a single base, so this may be a read error. The chain joins TRBV5-1 to TRBJ2-5, with 11 bases identical to TRBD1. Germline V CDR1 and CDR2: SGHRS, YFSETQ. There are 14 residues in the CDR3. Losses at the gene ends were 4 bases for V and 11 bases for J; bases not matched to a gene: 10. In DNA, the CDR3 is TGCGCCAGCAGCGAGGACAGGGGGCCGGGTGAGCAGTACTTC. Translated: CASSEDRGPGEQYF.

The J gene is TRBJ2-4, the V gene TRBV5-1; D is possibly TRBD1 (5 bases). The germline V and J ends were trimmed by 0 bases and 4 bases, with 14 bases remaining between them. The CDR3 is 16 amino acids. Germline V gene sequence: CDR1 SGHRS, CDR2 YFSETQ. The CDR3 DNA follows: TGCGCCAGCAGCTTGGAACCCGAAGGGGCTAAAAACATTCAGTACTTC. This encodes CASSLEPEGAKNIQYF.

The sample holds a few counts of this clonotype. V and J are TRBV5-1 and TRBJ2-7, with D hard to call. This CDR3 has 15 residues. V was cut by 6 bases and J by 2 bases, with 18 bases left in between. Germline V gene lookup returns CDR1 SGHRS and CDR2 YFSETQ. CDR3 protein: CASTLGLPWAYEQYF. The CDR3 DNA sequence: TGCGCCAGCACCTTAGGGCTACCTTGGGCCTACGAGCAGTACTTC.

V and J are TRBV27 and TRBJ2-3; D possibly uses TRBD1 or TRBD2 (5 bases each). Germline assignment: CDR1 MNHEY and CDR2 SMNVEV (reference sequence). Trimming removed 2 bases from V and 5 bases from J, with 14 bases in between. CDR3 length equals 15 residues. Here the CDR3 reads CASSLGVEGRDTQYF. The CDR3 region has the DNA TGTGCCAGCAGTTTAGGGGTTGAGGGACGAGATACGCAGTATTTT.

The chain couples TRBV6-5 to TRBJ2-6; D not certain. There are 15 residues in the CDR3. Trimming stripped 8 bases from V and 0 bases from J, with 11 bases between. The V gene's germline CDR1 is MNHEY and CDR2 SVGAGI. CDR3 amino acids: CASRVGSSGANVLTF. CDR3 bases: TGTGCCAGCCGTGTCGGAAGCTCTGGGGCCAACGTCCTGACTTTC.

This clonotype appeared a few times. V and J are TRBV28 and TRBJ2-3; the match to TRBD2 covers 9 bases. The CDR3 is made up of 16 amino acids. With V trimmed by 5 bases and J by 0 bases, 6 bases remained unmatched. Germline assignment: CDR1 MDHEN and CDR2 SYDVKM. The CDR3 here is CASSIPSGISTDTQYF. The DNA for the CDR3 is TGTGCCAGCAGTATCCCTAGCGGGATAAGCACAGATACGCAGTATTTT.

This clonotype appeared many times. DNA of the CDR3: TGTGCCAGCAGCCAAACGGCAGGACGTGGAGAGACCCAGTACTTC. This encodes CASSQTAGRGETQYF. The rearrangement joins TRBV4-2 to TRBJ2-5; D is unclear. V lost 2 bases and J 4 bases, leaving 14 bases between the germline ends. CDR1 and CDR2 (germline): LGHNA, YNFKEQ. The CDR3 spans 15 residues.

This chain uses TRBV5-1 with TRBJ2-1; weak D call: TRBD2 (7 bases). The germline gives CDR1 SGHRS, CDR2 YFSETQ. The CDR3 contains 14 residues. V lost 4 bases to trimming and J lost 7 bases, with 15 bases between them. DNA for the CDR3: TGCGCCAGCAGCCCGGGGGGCCCTAGAAATGAGCAGTTCTTC. It is translated as CASSPGGPRNEQFF. Complete variable domain (other parts from reference TRBV5-1 and TRBJ2-1): KAGVTQTPRYLIKTRGQQVTLSCSPISGHRSVSWYQQTPGQGLQFLFEYFSETQRNKGNFPGRFSGRQFSNSRSEMNVSTLELGDSALYLCASSPGGPRNEQFFGPGTRLTVL.

The gene calls are TRBV24-1 and TRBJ1-1; no firm D call. CDR3 length: 13 amino acids. V lost 4 bases and J lost 10, with 15 bases in between. The germline V gene has CDR1 KGHDR and CDR2 SFDVKD. The CDR3 is CATSDALTERAFF. DNA for the CDR3: TGTGCCACCAGTGACGCCCTGACGGAGCGAGCTTTCTTT.

This clonotype was seen only a few times. V gene TRBV20-1 combines with J gene TRBJ2-7, with 8 positions matching TRBD2. J was trimmed by 2 bases and V by 0 bases; bases with no gene match: 6. This CDR3 is 15 amino acids long. Germline-derived CDR1 and CDR2 are DFQATT and SNEGSKA (reference sequence). The CDR3 DNA reads as TGCAGTGCTAGAGATCCGGCTAGCGGGCCCTACGAGCAGTACTTC. The encoded protein is CSARDPASGPYEQYF.

V gene TRBV2 combines with J gene TRBJ1-5; D uncertain. Germline V CDR1 and CDR2: SNHLY, FYNNEI. The CDR3 has 14 amino acids. Trimming shortened V by 3 bases and J by 3 bases, and 9 bases separated the two germline ends. The DNA for the CDR3 is TGTGCCAGCAGTGATTTAGGGTTCAATCAGCCCCAGCATTTT. Translation gives CASSDLGFNQPQHF.

This clonotype was seen a handful of times. The V gene is TRBV7-2, the J gene TRBJ2-7; a possible D gene is TRBD2 (6 bases). The CDR3 has 16 residues. The germline V gene has CDR1 SGHTA and CDR2 FQGNSA. The V and J ends lost 1 base and 0 bases respectively, with 13 bases between them. CDR3 loop: CASSLEVRDRSYEQYF. The CDR3 nucleotides read TGTGCCAGCAGCTTAGAGGTGCGGGACCGCTCCTACGAGCAGTACTTC.

Only a few counts were recorded for this clonotype. The chain has TRBV20-1 and TRBJ2-3; 8 nucleotides align to TRBD2. The junction had 12 bases not matched to a gene; V was cut back by 3 bases and J by 4 bases. Germline-derived CDR1 and CDR2 are DFQATT and SNEGSKA (reference sequence). This CDR3 spans 16 amino acids. The CDR3 loop is CSARPTLAEGADTQYF. CDR3 sequence (DNA): TGCAGTGCTAGGCCGACACTAGCGGAGGGGGCAGATACGCAGTATTTT.

In the case of this clonotype: A read error may be the cause here, since a much bigger clone is one base away. The chain joins TRBV20-1 to TRBJ2-5, with 9 nucleotides matching TRBD2. The CDR3 is 12 amino acids. Germline CDR1 and CDR2: DFQATT and SNEGSKA (reference sequence). CDR3 region: CRARAGGETQYF. In DNA, the CDR3 is TGCAGGGCACGCGCGGGGGGGGAGACCCAGTACTTC.

This chain joins TRBV4-1 and TRBJ1-2; D uncertain. The V and J ends lost 10 bases and 11 bases respectively, with 20 bases between them. CDR1 MGHRA and CDR2 YSYEKL come from the germline V gene. This CDR3 has 12 amino acids. As DNA, the CDR3 is TGCGCCAAGCAAGAGCGGGCGGACGTATACACCTTC. It codes for CAKQERADVYTF.

This clonotype turned up a few times. The V gene is TRBV5-1, the J gene TRBJ1-1; TRBD1 agrees at 8 bases. Germline CDR1 reads SGHRS; CDR2 reads YFSETQ. V trimming: 3 bases; J trimming: 5 bases; junction bases outside the gene matches: 3. The CDR3 spans 13 residues. The CDR3 DNA sequence: TGCGCCAGCAGCTGGCGACAGGGGACTGAAGCTTTCTTT. This encodes CASSWRQGTEAFF. The full variable domain, its missing parts supplied by reference TRBV5-1 and TRBJ1-1, is KAGVTQTPRYLIKTRGQQVTLSCSPISGHRSVSWYQQTPGQGLQFLFEYFSETQRNKGNFPGRFSGRQFSNSRSEMNVSTLELGDSALYLCASSWRQGTEAFFGQGTRLTVV.

This clonotype was recorded many times. V usage is TRBV24-1 and J usage is TRBJ2-1; D is unclear. V was shortened by 3 bases and J by 8 bases, with 10 bases between the two germline ends. CDR3 length equals 13 residues. Germline V gene lookup returns CDR1 KGHDR and CDR2 SFDVKD. The CDR3 region is CATSDPDPDEQFF. The DNA for the CDR3 is TGTGCCACCAGTGATCCTGACCCCGATGAGCAGTTCTTC.

This clonotype has just a few counts. The chain recombines TRBV6-2 or TRBV6-3 with TRBJ2-1, with a tentative D call TRBD2 (6 bases). V was trimmed by 7 bases and J by 10 bases, leaving 17 bases between them. Germline CDR1 is MNHEY and CDR2 is SVGEGT. The CDR3 is made up of 13 amino acids. The CDR3 DNA reads as TGTGCCAGCACCCGAGCCGGGGGTTTGGAGCAGTTCTTC. It codes for CASTRAGGLEQFF.

The J gene is TRBJ2-5, the V gene TRBV14; D is perhaps TRBD2 (6 bases). V was pared by 4 bases and J by 2 bases, with 17 bases between. Germline V gene sequence: CDR1 SGHDN, CDR2 FVKESK. This CDR3 has 16 residues. The CDR3 bases are TGTGCCAGCAGCCCTGGGAGGACGTATGAGCAAGAGACCCAGTACTTC. Residues: CASSPGRTYEQETQYF. The full variable domain, in which reference TRBV14 and TRBJ2-5 provide the parts outside the CDR3, is EAGVTQFPSHSVIEKGQTVTLRCDPISGHDNLYWYRRVMGKEIKFLLHFVKESKQDESGMPNNRFLAERTGGTYSTLKVQPAELEDSGVYFCASSPGRTYEQETQYFGPGTRLLVL.

J is TRBJ2-1 and V is TRBV6-5, with D tentatively TRBD1 or TRBD2 (6 bases each). CDR3 length: 14 residues. V was trimmed by 7 bases and J by 8 bases, leaving 18 bases between them. The germline V gene encodes CDR1 MNHEY and CDR2 SVGAGI. The CDR3 loop is CASMGRAGGDEQFF. CDR3 coding DNA: TGTGCCAGCATGGGAAGGGCCGGGGGCGATGAGCAGTTCTTC.

This clonotype was recorded a few times. V gene TRBV2 combines with J gene TRBJ1-2; maybe TRBD1 (5 bases). Germline V lookup: CDR1 SNHLY, CDR2 FYNNEI. This CDR3 has 12 residues. V shed 8 bases and J shed 1 base, with 8 bases lying between them. CDR3 DNA sequence: TGTGCCAGCGGGGCGGGTAACTATGGCTACACCTTC. Residues: CASGAGNYGYTF.

The chain joins TRBV7-9 to TRBJ2-5; 7 bases align to TRBD1. Germline V gene sequence: CDR1 SEHNR, CDR2 FQNEAQ (reference sequence). The CDR3 contains 15 residues. Unmatched junction bases numbered 11, after V lost 6 bases and J lost 4 bases. The CDR3 DNA follows: TGTGCCAGCAGGTACCAAGGACAGGTTGGAGAGACCCAGTACTTC. Amino acid sequence: CASRYQGQVGETQYF.

This chain joins TRBV7-2 and TRBJ2-7; TRBD2 agrees at 8 bases. The J segment lost 6 bases and the V segment lost 5 bases, leaving 6 bases of the junction unmatched. Per germline, CDR1 SGHTA and CDR2 FQGNSA. The CDR3 length is 13 residues. CDR3 bases: TGTGCCAGCAGCCCTAGACTAGCGAGCGAGCAGTACTTC. Amino acid sequence: CASSPRLASEQYF.